Included here is one T cell receptor (beta chain) sequence, with context. Profiling relied on immunoSEQ multiplex PCR, and the TCRdb table lists in-frame clones only, not all of them. The table records about 100,000 clones, more than 75% of them present only once. These data belong to a study of blood T cell repertoires in COVID-19. CDR3 length equals 16 residues. V shed 4 bases and J shed 1 base, with 14 bases lying between them. Per germline, CDR1 LGHNT and CDR2 FRNRAP. The TCR comes from a man between 45 and 60 years old with acute or convalescent COVID-19. What was sequenced was peripheral blood. This chain uses TRBV12-5 with TRBJ1-3; TRBD1 is a possible D gene (6 bases). The CDR3 loop reads CASGSQTGVSGNTIYF. For the CDR3, the DNA is TGTGCTAGTGGTTCCCAGACAGGAGTATCTGGAAACACCATATATTTT.